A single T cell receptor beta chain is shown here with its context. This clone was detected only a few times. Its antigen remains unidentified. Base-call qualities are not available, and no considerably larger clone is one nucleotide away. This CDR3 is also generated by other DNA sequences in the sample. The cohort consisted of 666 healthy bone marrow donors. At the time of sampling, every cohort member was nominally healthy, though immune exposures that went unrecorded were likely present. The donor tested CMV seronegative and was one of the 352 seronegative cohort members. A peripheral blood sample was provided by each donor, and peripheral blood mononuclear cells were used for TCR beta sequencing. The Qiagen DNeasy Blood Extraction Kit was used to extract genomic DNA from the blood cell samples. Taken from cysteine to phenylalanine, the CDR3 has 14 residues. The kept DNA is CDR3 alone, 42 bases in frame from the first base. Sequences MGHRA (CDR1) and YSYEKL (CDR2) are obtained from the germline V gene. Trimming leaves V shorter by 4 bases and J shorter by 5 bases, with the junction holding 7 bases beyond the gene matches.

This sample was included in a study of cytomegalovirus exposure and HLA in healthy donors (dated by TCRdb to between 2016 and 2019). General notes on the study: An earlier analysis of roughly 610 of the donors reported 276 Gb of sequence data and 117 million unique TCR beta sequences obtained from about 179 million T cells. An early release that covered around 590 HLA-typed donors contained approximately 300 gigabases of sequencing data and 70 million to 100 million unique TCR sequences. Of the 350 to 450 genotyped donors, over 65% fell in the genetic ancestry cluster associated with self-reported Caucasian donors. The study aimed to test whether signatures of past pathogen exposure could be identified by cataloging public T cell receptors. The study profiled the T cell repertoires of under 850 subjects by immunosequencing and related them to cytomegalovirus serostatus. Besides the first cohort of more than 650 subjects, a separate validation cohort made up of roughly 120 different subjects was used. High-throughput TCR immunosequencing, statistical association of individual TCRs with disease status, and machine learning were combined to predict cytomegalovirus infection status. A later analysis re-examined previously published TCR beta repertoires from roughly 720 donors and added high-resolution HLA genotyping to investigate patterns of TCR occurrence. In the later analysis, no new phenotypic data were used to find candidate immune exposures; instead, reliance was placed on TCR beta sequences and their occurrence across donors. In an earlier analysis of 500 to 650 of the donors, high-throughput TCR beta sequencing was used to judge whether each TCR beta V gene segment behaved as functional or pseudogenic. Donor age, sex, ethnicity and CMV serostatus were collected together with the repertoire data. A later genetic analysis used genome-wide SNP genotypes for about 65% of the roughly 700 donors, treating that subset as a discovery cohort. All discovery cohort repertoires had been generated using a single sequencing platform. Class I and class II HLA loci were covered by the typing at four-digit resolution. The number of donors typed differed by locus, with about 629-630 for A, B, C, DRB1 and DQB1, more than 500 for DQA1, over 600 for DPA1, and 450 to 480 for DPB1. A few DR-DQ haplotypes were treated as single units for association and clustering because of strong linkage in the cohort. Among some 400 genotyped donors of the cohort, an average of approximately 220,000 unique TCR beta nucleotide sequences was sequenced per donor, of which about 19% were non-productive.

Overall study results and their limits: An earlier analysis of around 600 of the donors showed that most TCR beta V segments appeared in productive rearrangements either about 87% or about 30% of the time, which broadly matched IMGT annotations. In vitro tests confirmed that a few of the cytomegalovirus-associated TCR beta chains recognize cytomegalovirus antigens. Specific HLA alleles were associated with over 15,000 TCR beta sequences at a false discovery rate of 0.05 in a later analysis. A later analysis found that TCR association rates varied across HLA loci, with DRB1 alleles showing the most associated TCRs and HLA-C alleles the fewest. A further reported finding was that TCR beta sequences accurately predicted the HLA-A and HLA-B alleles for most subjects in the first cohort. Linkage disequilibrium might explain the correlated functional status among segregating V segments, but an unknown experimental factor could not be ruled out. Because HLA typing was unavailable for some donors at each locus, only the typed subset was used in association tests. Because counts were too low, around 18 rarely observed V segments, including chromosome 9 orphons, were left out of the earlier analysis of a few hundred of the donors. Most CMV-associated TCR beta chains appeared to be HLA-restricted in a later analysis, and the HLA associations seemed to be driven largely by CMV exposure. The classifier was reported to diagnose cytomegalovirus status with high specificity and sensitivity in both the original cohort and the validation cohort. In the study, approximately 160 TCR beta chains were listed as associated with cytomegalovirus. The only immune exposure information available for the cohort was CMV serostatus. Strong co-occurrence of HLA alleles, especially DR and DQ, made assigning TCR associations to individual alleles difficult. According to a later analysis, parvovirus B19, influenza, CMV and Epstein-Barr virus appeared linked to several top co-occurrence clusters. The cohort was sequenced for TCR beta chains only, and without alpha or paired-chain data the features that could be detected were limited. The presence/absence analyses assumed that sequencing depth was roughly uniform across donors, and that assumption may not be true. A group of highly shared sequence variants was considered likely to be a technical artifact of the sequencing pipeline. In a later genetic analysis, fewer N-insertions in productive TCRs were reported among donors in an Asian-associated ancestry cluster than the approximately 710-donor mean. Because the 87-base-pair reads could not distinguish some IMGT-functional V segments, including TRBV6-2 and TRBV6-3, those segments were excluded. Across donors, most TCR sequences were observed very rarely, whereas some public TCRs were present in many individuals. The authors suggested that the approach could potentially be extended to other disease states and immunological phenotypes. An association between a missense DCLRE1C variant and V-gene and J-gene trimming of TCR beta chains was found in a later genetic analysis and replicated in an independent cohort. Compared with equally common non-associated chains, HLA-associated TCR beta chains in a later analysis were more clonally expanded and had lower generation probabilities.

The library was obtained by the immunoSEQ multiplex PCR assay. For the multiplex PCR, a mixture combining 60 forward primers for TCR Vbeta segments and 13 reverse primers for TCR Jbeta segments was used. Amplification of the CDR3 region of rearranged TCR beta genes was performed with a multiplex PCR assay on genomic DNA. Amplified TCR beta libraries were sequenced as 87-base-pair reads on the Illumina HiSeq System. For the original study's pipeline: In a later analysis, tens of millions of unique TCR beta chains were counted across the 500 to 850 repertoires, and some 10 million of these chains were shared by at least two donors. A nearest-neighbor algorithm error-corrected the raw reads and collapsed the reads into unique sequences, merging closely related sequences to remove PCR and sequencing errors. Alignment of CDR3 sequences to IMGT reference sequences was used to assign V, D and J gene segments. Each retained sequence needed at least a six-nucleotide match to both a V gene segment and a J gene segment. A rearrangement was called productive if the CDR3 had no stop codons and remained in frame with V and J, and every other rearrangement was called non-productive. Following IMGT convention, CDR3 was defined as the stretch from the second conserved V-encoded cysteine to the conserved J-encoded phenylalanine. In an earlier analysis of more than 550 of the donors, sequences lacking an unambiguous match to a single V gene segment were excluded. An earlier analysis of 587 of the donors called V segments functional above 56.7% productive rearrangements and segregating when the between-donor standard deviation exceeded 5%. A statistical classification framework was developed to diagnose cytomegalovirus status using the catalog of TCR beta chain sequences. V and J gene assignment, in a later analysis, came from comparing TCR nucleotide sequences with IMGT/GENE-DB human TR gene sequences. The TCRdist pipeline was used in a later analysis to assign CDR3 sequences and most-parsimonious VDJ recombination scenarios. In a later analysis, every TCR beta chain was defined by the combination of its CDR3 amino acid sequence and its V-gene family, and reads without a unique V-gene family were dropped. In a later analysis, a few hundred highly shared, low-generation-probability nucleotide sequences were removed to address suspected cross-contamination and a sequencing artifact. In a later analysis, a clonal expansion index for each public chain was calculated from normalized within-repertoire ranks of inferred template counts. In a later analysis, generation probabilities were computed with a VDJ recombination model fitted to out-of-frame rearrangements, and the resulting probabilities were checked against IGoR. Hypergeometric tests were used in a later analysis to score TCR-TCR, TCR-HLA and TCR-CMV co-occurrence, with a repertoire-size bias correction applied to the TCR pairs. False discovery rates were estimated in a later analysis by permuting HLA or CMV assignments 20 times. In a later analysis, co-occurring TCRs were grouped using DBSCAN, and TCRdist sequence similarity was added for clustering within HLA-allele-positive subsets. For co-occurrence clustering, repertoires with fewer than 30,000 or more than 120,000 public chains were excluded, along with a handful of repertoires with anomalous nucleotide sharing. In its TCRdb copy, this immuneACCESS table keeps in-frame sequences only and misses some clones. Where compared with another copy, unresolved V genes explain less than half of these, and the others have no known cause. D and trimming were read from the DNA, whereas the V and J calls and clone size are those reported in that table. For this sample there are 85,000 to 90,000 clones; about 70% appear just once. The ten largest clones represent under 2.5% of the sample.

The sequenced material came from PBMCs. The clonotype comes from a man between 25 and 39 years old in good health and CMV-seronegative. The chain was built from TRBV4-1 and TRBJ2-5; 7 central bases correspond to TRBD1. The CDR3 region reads CASSPEGARETQYF. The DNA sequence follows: TGCGCCAGCAGCCCAGAGGGGGCGCGGGAGACCCAGTACTTC.